This T cell receptor beta chain was sequenced during a study of shared clonotypes between healthy human individuals. Study observations and caveats: An anticipated effect of sequencing depth on clonotype sharing among donors was recognized.

Several immunoSEQ plates received, in even portions, the genomic DNA of each subset. Measured with immunoSEQ multiplex PCR; TCRdb has only the in-frame clones, and not every one. Of under 2.5 million clones listed, 80% to 95% are singletons. The CDR3 consists of 11 residues. CDR1 ENHRY and CDR2 SYGVKD come from the germline V gene. Trimming pared 3 bases from V and 6 bases from J, leaving 2 bases between. Comment on this clone: What it binds is unknown.

Material for sequencing was naive CD4+ T cells from PBMCs. Subset denoted: CD45RA+ positively selected. The receptor comes from a man aged 18 to 30 in good health. Some clones in this sample may be carry-over from other donors' samples. The gene calls are TRBV10-3 and TRBJ1-4; D gene unclear. Written as DNA, the CDR3 is TGTGCCATCAGTGACGATGAAAAACTGTTTTTT. As protein: CAISDDEKLFF.